What follows describes a single T cell receptor beta chain. Antigen: not known. These data belong to a study of cytomegalovirus exposure and HLA in healthy donors. Primers included in the PCR were 60 Vbeta and 13 Jbeta primers. This table comes from immunoSEQ multiplex PCR, and its TCRdb copy is limited to in-frame clones, with some not included. The repertoire holds about 130,000 clones, with roughly 71% as singletons. Study-level findings and limits: The classifier, whose performance was assessed in both the original and validation cohorts, reportedly diagnosed cytomegalovirus status with high specificity and sensitivity. Whilst most TCR sequences proved rare, a subset of public TCRs occurred across many donors. Later findings reportedly placed an Asian-associated ancestry cluster below the approximately 670-donor mean for N-insertions. When analyzed later, a missense DCLRE1C variant was found to be linked to TCR beta V- and J-gene trimming.

Germline V CDR1 and CDR2: SEHNR, FQNEAQ (reference sequence). The V end was cut by 5 bases, the J end by 12 bases, with 13 bases between. CDR3 length: 11 amino acids. Sequencing used PBMCs. The clonotype was recovered from a man aged 25-45 years in good health and CMV-seronegative. The chain combines TRBV7-9 with TRBJ2-5; no reliable D call. The CDR3 here is CASSPLSEEYF. The CDR3 coding sequence is TGTGCCAGCAGCCCCCTAAGTGAGGAGTACTTC.